This is a list of T cell receptor beta chains from one sample in a study of shared clonotypes between healthy human individuals. Produced via immunoSEQ multiplex PCR; TCRdb's table is partial and in-frame only. Of 2.5 million or so clones in the sample, about 92% are singletons; the top ten hold roughly 0.13%. The sequencing sample was made of naive CD4+ T cells sorted from blood. Receptors were obtained from a man in his late teens or twenties in good health. Both conserved end residues are part of each CDR3. The order of the fields is D gene, clone size, V gene, J gene, CDR3 length, CDR3 DNA, CDR3 protein. The D gene is left open where the match is weak. Rows give clone size only sometimes, using once, few, many, or a class for an expanded clone.

.	.	TRBV18	TRBJ2-3	17	TGTGCCAGCTCACCACCGACACAATACAGGGACCTAGATACGCAGTATTTT	CASSPPTQYRDLDTQYF
TRBD2	once	TRBV7-2	TRBJ2-5	16	TGTGCCAGCAGCTTAGCCCTAGCGGGAGCGGACGCGACCCAGTACTTC	CASSLALAGADATQYF
TRBD1	.	TRBV28	TRBJ1-1	15	TGTGCCAGCAGTGGGGACAGGGGCTCGGGCACTGAAGCTTTCTTT	CASSGDRGSGTEAFF
.	once	TRBV19	TRBJ2-7	13	TGTGCCAGTAGTATATCTCAGCGCCGGTCGCAGTACTTC	CASSISQRRSQYF
.	.	TRBV2	TRBJ1-4	14	TGTGCCAGCAGTTTCAGGGAGGCTAATGAAAAACTGTTTTTT	CASSFREANEKLFF
TRBD1	.	TRBV7-9	TRBJ2-2	16	TGTGCCAGCAGCAAACAGGGGGTAGAGAACACCGGGGAGCTGTTTTTT	CASSKQGVENTGELFF
.	.	TRBV7-9	TRBJ2-2	16	TGTGCCAGCAGACCTACCGGGACCCTAAACAAGGGGGAGCTGTTTTTT	CASRPTGTLNKGELFF
.	.	TRBV11-2	TRBJ2-4	16	TGTGCCAGCAGCCCTGGACGGCTACTAGCCAAAAACATTCAGTACTTC	CASSPGRLLAKNIQYF
TRBD2	.	TRBV7-2	TRBJ2-3	16	TGTGCCAGCAGCCCCCGGACTAGCGGGAGGGCCGATACGCAGTATTTT	CASSPRTSGRADTQYF
TRBD2	.	TRBV10-3	TRBJ2-3	14	TGTGCCATCAGTTCAGCGGGGGGGCCCGATACGCAGTATTTT	CAISSAGGPDTQYF
.	once	TRBV9	TRBJ1-1	15	TGTGCCAGCAGCGTAGATGTACGCCACGGTGCTGAAGCTTTCTTT	CASSVDVRHGAEAFF
.	.	TRBV6-5	TRBJ1-2	12	TGTGCCAGCAGTTCCCGGAGGGATGGCTACACCTTC	CASSSRRDGYTF
.	.	TRBV2	TRBJ2-3	11	TGTGCCAGCAGTGACAGGGGGGCGCAGTATTTT	CASSDRGAQYF
.	.	TRBV21-1	TRBJ1-1	13	TGTGCCAGCAGCAACGGGCCCTACACTGAAGCTTTCTTT	CASSNGPYTEAFF
TRBD2	once	TRBV5-4	TRBJ2-5	18	TGTGCCAGCAGCGCCGAACTAGCGGGGGGGCCGGATTCGGAGACCCAGTACTTC	CASSAELAGGPDSETQYF
TRBD2	.	TRBV7-2	TRBJ2-3	16	TGTGCCAGCAGCTTTACTAGCGGGAGAGGCACAGATACGCAGTATTTT	CASSFTSGRGTDTQYF
.	.	TRBV7-3	TRBJ2-1	14	TGTGCCAGCAGCCCCGGGACGGCACACAATGAGCAGTTCTTC	CASSPGTAHNEQFF
.	.	TRBV5-8	TRBJ1-3	13	TGTGCCAGCAGCTCAATACAGGGAAACACCATATATTTT	CASSSIQGNTIYF
.	few	TRBV27	TRBJ1-1	15	TGTGCCAGCAGTGATCAACCCCCAGAGAACACTGAAGCTTTCTTT	CASSDQPPENTEAFF
TRBD2	.	TRBV2	TRBJ2-1	14	TGTGCCAGCAAGCTAGCGGGAGAGCGCAATGAGCAGTTCTTC	CASKLAGERNEQFF
TRBD2	.	TRBV14	TRBJ2-7	17	TGTGCCAGCAGCCTTGGACTAGCGGGGTCTCTCGTCTACGAGCAGTACTTC	CASSLGLAGSLVYEQYF
.	.	TRBV10-3	TRBJ1-2	15	TGTGCCATCAGTGAAAGATCGGCACCTAACTATGGCTACACCTTC	CAISERSAPNYGYTF
.	.	TRBV19	TRBJ1-3	11	TGTGCCAGTAGTCCCTCGAACACCATATATTTT	CASSPSNTIYF
.	.	TRBV7-9	TRBJ1-5	14	TGTGCCAGCAGCCGCGGACAGCCCAATCAGCCCCAGCATTTT	CASSRGQPNQPQHF
TRBD1	.	TRBV5-4	TRBJ1-6	14	TGTGCCAGCAGCCACACAGGGGATAATTCACCCCTCCACTTT	CASSHTGDNSPLHF
TRBD1	.	TRBV6-1	TRBJ2-7	15	TGTGCCAGCAGTGTTTACGGGACAGGGGCATACGAGCAGTACTTC	CASSVYGTGAYEQYF
.	.	TRBV15	TRBJ1-6	16	TGTGCCACCAGCAGAGATAGGGGGGCCATGAATTCACCCCTCCACTTT	CATSRDRGAMNSPLHF
.	.	TRBV15	TRBJ2-5	13	TGTGCCACCAGCAGAGAGCGGTGGGGGACCCAGTACTTC	CATSRERWGTQYF
.	.	TRBV2	TRBJ2-3	14	TGTGCCAGCAGTGAAGCGGGGGAGGTTGATACGCAGTATTTT	CASSEAGEVDTQYF
.	.	TRBV6-5	TRBJ2-7	14	TGTGCCAGCAGTCAATCCGGGGCAGCCTACGAGCAGTACTTC	CASSQSGAAYEQYF
.	.	TRBV10-3	TRBJ1-1	12	TGTGCCATCTCGTCCGGGGCCACTGAAGCTTTCTTT	CAISSGATEAFF
.	.	TRBV6-5	TRBJ2-7	14	TGTGCCAGCAGTTACCTTACGGCTCCCGGCGAGCAGTACTTC	CASSYLTAPGEQYF
TRBD1	few	TRBV4-1	TRBJ1-1	14	TGCGCCAGCAGGCACACAGGGGTTGGGACTGAAGCTTTCTTT	CASRHTGVGTEAFF
.	.	TRBV4-3	TRBJ2-5	15	TGCGCCAGCAGCCAAGTTCTCCGGGGGTCGGAGACCCAGTACTTC	CASSQVLRGSETQYF
.	.	TRBV5-4	TRBJ2-1	15	TGTGCCAGCAGCTTAGGGGGGAGGGCCGTAAATGAGCAGTTCTTC	CASSLGGRAVNEQFF
.	.	TRBV19	TRBJ2-2	14	TGTGCCAGTAGGCCAGCCGCGAACACCGGGGAGCTGTTTTTT	CASRPAANTGELFF
.	.	TRBV5-1	TRBJ2-2	16	TGCGCCAGCAGCTTGGGAGACAGGAAAGACACCGGGGAGCTGTTTTTT	CASSLGDRKDTGELFF
TRBD1	.	TRBV10-3	TRBJ1-5	12	TGTGCCATCAGTGAGCCTGGACAGGGGCAGCATTTT	CAISEPGQGQHF
.	.	TRBV9	TRBJ1-3	13	TGTGCCAGCGGCGGGGAGGCTGGAAACACCATATATTTT	CASGGEAGNTIYF
TRBD1	.	TRBV2	TRBJ2-6	16	TGTGCCAGCAGTGTTACAGGGGGGTCTGGGGCCAACGTCCTGACTTTC	CASSVTGGSGANVLTF
.	.	TRBV19	TRBJ1-5	14	TGTGCCAGTAGTCCCCGACAGGGCAATCAGCCCCAGCATTTT	CASSPRQGNQPQHF
TRBD2	.	TRBV5-4	TRBJ2-5	17	TGTGCCAGCAGCCGGGGCCTAGCGGGGGGTTTCCAAGAGACCCAGTACTTC	CASSRGLAGGFQETQYF
.	.	TRBV9	TRBJ2-2	14	TGTGCCAGCGGGAAAGCGGTGGGTGTCGGGGAGCTGTTTTTT	CASGKAVGVGELFF
.	.	TRBV2	TRBJ2-2	11	TGTGCCAGCAGTGTAACCGGGGAGCTGTTTTTT	CASSVTGELFF
.	.	TRBV30	TRBJ1-4	14	TGTGCCTGGAGTGGAGGGGTGGTTAATGAAAAACTGTTTTTT	CAWSGGVVNEKLFF
.	.	TRBV5-1	TRBJ1-1	13	TGCGCCAGCAGCTCCCGGGGGAACACTGAAGCTTTCTTT	CASSSRGNTEAFF
TRBD1	.	TRBV2	TRBJ2-5	12	TGTGCCAGCGGTCGGGACAGCGGGACCCAGTACTTC	CASGRDSGTQYF
.	.	TRBV19	TRBJ1-5	16	TGTGCCAGTAGTTCCCGGACCGCTTATAGCAATCAGCCCCAGCATTTT	CASSSRTAYSNQPQHF
.	.	TRBV28	TRBJ1-1	16	TGTGCCAGCAGTTTTGCCCGGACGGTTGGGTACACTGAAGCTTTCTTT	CASSFARTVGYTEAFF
TRBD2	.	TRBV18	TRBJ2-3	15	TGTGCCAGCTCACCACTGCGGGGGGTCACAGATACGCAGTATTTT	CASSPLRGVTDTQYF
.	.	TRBV6-1	TRBJ1-4	12	TGTGCCAGCAGGCAGGGTAATGAAAAACTGTTTTTT	CASRQGNEKLFF
.	.	TRBV7-2	TRBJ1-1	14	TGTGCCAGCAGCCGAGCACCCCTGACCTTTGAAGCTTTCTTT	CASSRAPLTFEAFF
.	.	TRBV7-9	TRBJ2-4	13	TGTGCCAGCAGCCCTATGGCCAAAAACATTCAGTACTTC	CASSPMAKNIQYF
.	.	TRBV19	TRBJ2-7	15	TGTGCCAGTAGCCCGTTAGCGAAAGGAGCCTACGAGCAGTACTTC	CASSPLAKGAYEQYF
TRBD1	.	TRBV27	TRBJ1-6	16	TGTGCCAGCAGTTTATCCAGACAGGGATATAATTCACCCCTCCACTTT	CASSLSRQGYNSPLHF
.	.	TRBV28	TRBJ2-7	18	TGTGCCAGCAGCCACAGGTTCACACGGTCACAGGGTTCTTACGAGCAGTACTTC	CASSHRFTRSQGSYEQYF
.	.	TRBV4-1	TRBJ1-4	14	TGCGCCAGCAGCCCCCGGGTCGCTAATGAAAAACTGTTTTTT	CASSPRVANEKLFF
TRBD1	.	TRBV4-1	TRBJ1-6	16	TGCGCCAGCAGCCAAGATAGGACAGGGTATAATTCACCCCTCCACTTT	CASSQDRTGYNSPLHF
.	.	TRBV27	TRBJ2-3	18	TGTGCCAGCAGTTTAAGTCCGGGGGTGGGGTTTTCCACAGATACGCAGTATTTT	CASSLSPGVGFSTDTQYF